What follows describes a single T cell receptor (beta chain). The sample is drawn from a study of blood T cell repertoires in COVID-19. Study in general: Whether acute or convalescent, the COVID-19 samples came from the United States, Italy and Spain. PBMCs, B-cell-depleted T cells, or T cells provided the cDNA or gDNA that made up the material.

Trimming stripped 3 bases from V and 7 bases from J, with 10 bases between. This CDR3 region has 13 residues. The germline V gene has CDR1 WNHNN and CDR2 SYGVQD (reference sequence). Authors' methods: Reference gene primer amplification yielded estimated nucleated cell counts. Assay: immunoSEQ multiplex PCR; the TCRdb copy retains only in-frame clones and omits some. That table supplies the V and J calls and clone size; D and trimming were determined from the DNA. The sample contains around 270,000 clones, around 89% of which appear only once. The rearrangement joins TRBV10-1 to TRBJ1-5; D is ambiguous. This TCR came from a man between 35 and 55 years old with acute or convalescent COVID-19. Sequenced: peripheral blood. DNA of the CDR3: TGCGCCAGCAGTGACGGAGGGTCGCAGCCCCAGCATTTT. This encodes CASSDGGSQPQHF.